Below are 8 T cell receptor beta chains sequenced from a single sample in a study of T cells in Graves' hyperthyroidism and ophthalmopathy. Amplified regions were TCR beta CDR3 sequences from RNA transcripts. The HTBI primer set served for first-round RT-PCR of the TCR CDR3. TCRdb reanalysed the multiplex PCR reads using MiXCR and keeps one entry per CDR3 protein. The sample yields roughly 99,000 distinct CDR3 sequences, 15% to 20% seen once. Sequenced material: blood. These receptors were collected from a woman aged 50 to 60 with Graves' hyperthyroidism.

Ten or more counts support this clonotype. The chain is built from TRBV27 and TRBJ1-4; 8 bases align to TRBD1. The CDR3 contains 17 residues. The J segment lost 3 bases and the V segment lost 1 base, leaving 7 bases of the junction unmatched. CDR1 MNHEY and CDR2 SMNVEV come from the germline V gene (reference sequence). The CDR3 loop reads CASSLYGQGAPNEKLFF. CDR3 DNA sequence: TGTGCCAGCAGTTTATACGGGCAGGGGGCGCCTAATGAAAAACTGTTTTTT. Looking up the rest from reference TRBV27 and TRBJ1-4 gives the full variable domain: EAQVTQNPRYLITVTGKKLTVTCSQNMNHEYMSWYRQDPGLGLRQIYYSMNVEVTDKGDVPEGYKVSRKEKRNFPLILESPSPNQTSLYFCASSLYGQGAPNEKLFFGSGTQLSVL.

The sample holds many counts of this clonotype. This chain joins TRBV20-1 and TRBJ2-7; D is unclear. The V gene lost 0 bases and the J gene lost 0 bases, with 9 bases spanning the gap. The CDR3 runs to 14 residues. Germline CDR1 DFQATT, CDR2 SNEGSKA (reference sequence). CDR3 residues: CSARDDPSSYEQYF. The CDR3 bases are TGCAGTGCTAGAGATGATCCCAGCTCCTACGAGCAGTACTTC.

This clonotype showed up just a few times. The chain couples TRBV5-1 to TRBJ1-6; D gene uncertain. Trimming pared 0 bases from V and 3 bases from J, leaving 10 bases between. Germline CDR1 and CDR2: SGHRS and YFSETQ. The CDR3 has 16 amino acids. The CDR3 DNA reads TGCGCCAGCAGCTTGGAAGGGAACGGCTATAATTCACCCCTCCACTTT. The encoded protein is CASSLEGNGYNSPLHF.

This chain joins TRBV15 and TRBJ1-4; no clear D gene. The CDR3 is made up of 16 amino acids. The V end lost 3 bases, the J end lost 10 bases, and 21 bases lay between the germline ends. Germline CDR1 and CDR2: LNHNV and YYDKDF (reference sequence). In DNA form, the CDR3 reads TGTGCCACCAGCAGCATTGCAGGTACCCAGCTAGGAAAACTGTTTTTT. Encoded protein: CATSSIAGTQLGKLFF. The full variable domain, rest sourced from reference TRBV15 and TRBJ1-4, is DAMVIQNPRYQVTQFGKPVTLSCSQTLNHNVMYWYQQKSSQAPKLLFHYYDKDFNNEADTPDNFQSRRPNTSFCFLDIRSPGLGDTAMYLCATSSIAGTQLGKLFFGSGTQLSVL.

This clonotype was counted many times. This chain connects TRBV18 to TRBJ2-7; D possibly corresponds to TRBD2 (5 bases). Germline V gene sequence: CDR1 KGHSH, CDR2 LQKENI. CDR3 length equals 15 residues. The V end was cut by 2 bases, the J end by 5 bases, with 16 bases between. In nucleotides, the CDR3 is TGTGCCAGCTCACCAGGAGTGTCTAGCTGGGACGAGCAGTACTTC. This gives the protein CASSPGVSSWDEQYF.

This clonotype was counted many times. The gene calls are TRBV15 and TRBJ2-1, with 10 bases aligning to TRBD2. The length of the CDR3 is 15 residues. The germline V gene encodes CDR1 LNHNV and CDR2 YYDKDF (reference sequence). With 4 bases clipped from V and 5 bases from J, the junction kept 5 bases outside the gene matches. Written as DNA, the CDR3 is TGTGCCACCAGCACCGGGACTAGCGCAAACAATGAGCAGTTCTTC. Protein: CATSTGTSANNEQFF.

In this sample, this clonotype turned up many times. The chain combines TRBV5-6 with TRBJ1-1; D remains ambiguous. CDR1 and CDR2 (germline): SGHDT, YYEEEE. The CDR3 is made up of 11 amino acids. V lost 0 bases to trimming and J lost 7 bases, with 4 bases between them. CDR3 loop: CASSLEDEAFF. The CDR3 DNA follows: TGTGCCAGCAGCTTGGAAGATGAAGCTTTCTTT.

This clonotype was found many times. This rearrangement joins TRBV7-8 to TRBJ1-3, with D possibly TRBD1 on 5 matching bases. Germline loops: CDR1 SGHVS, CDR2 FQNEAQ. Between the trimmed V and J ends, which lost 6 bases and 0 bases, there was a span of 12 bases. CDR3 length: 15 amino acids. CDR3 coding DNA: TGTGCCAGCAGGGGGGACTCAGCCTCTGGAAACACCATATATTTT. It yields the protein CASRGDSASGNTIYF.